This T cell receptor (beta chain) came from a study of CD8 T cells in ankylosing spondylitis. Study conclusions and caveats: There was a TCR beta motif, made of several highly homologous variants, that appeared characteristic of ankylosing spondylitis blood.

With regard to this clonotype: What it binds is unknown.

TCRdb reanalysed the 5' RACE reads using MiXCR and keeps one entry per CDR3 protein. The data hold over 450,000 distinct CDR3 sequences, with roughly 13% observed a single time. The length of the CDR3 is 14 residues. Trimming took off 5 bases at V and 2 bases at J, with 12 bases between the two ends. The germline gives CDR1 LNHDA, CDR2 SQIVND (reference sequence). The source is a male donor with ankylosing spondylitis. The sample comprised blood, either unsorted or a sorted T cell fraction (not recorded which). This rearrangement joins TRBV19 to TRBJ2-5; no reliable D call. The CDR3: CASSSTWDQETQYF. The CDR3 DNA reads TGTGCCAGTAGTTCAACATGGGATCAAGAGACCCAGTACTTC.